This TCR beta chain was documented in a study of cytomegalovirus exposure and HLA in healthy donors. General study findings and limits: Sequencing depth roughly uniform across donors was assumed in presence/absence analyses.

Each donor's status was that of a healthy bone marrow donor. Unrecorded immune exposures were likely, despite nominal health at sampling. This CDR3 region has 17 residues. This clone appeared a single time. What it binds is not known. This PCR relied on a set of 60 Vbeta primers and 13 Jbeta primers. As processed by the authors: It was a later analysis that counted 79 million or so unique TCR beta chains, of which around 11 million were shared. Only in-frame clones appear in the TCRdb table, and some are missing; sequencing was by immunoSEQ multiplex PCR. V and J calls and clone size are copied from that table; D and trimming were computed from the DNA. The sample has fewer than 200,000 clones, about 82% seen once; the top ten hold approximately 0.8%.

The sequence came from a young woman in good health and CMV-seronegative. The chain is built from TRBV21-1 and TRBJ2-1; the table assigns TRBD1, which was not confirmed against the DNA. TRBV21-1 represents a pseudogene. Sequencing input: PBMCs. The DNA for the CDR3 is TGTGCCAGCAGCAAAGCGGCTGGGGGACAGGCTTACAATGAGCAGTTCTTC. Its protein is CASSKAAGGQAYNEQFF.